This TCR beta chain was observed in a study of T cell responses to AZD1222 COVID-19 vaccine. Whole-study findings and limits: Baseline serology detected seropositivity in only 5 to 7 AZD1222 recipients. Unmutated variant regions are reportedly the target of nearly half of TCRs that are spike-specific. Compared with day 0, the breadth and depth of the Spike-specific TCR repertoire rose significantly after two doses of AZD1222.

With respect to this clone: Its antigen is unknown.

Here immunoSEQ multiplex PCR was the method, and the copy in TCRdb shows in-frame clones only, minus some. The table has more than 85,000 clones, about 94% seen once. The germline V and J ends were trimmed by 11 bases and 3 bases, with 14 bases remaining between them. Germline CDR1 is ENHRY and CDR2 is SYGVKD. The CDR3 contains 12 residues. Pooled in the analysis were second doses at about 4 or about 12 weeks. This chain links TRBV10-3 with TRBJ2-7; D remains unclear. The sequence was obtained from an adult who received the AZD1222 COVID-19 vaccine. The material sequenced was peripheral blood, taken 28 days after the second AZD1222 dose. The CDR3: CALGGQDYEQYF. CDR3 in DNA: TGTGCCTTAGGCGGCCAGGACTACGAGCAGTACTTC.